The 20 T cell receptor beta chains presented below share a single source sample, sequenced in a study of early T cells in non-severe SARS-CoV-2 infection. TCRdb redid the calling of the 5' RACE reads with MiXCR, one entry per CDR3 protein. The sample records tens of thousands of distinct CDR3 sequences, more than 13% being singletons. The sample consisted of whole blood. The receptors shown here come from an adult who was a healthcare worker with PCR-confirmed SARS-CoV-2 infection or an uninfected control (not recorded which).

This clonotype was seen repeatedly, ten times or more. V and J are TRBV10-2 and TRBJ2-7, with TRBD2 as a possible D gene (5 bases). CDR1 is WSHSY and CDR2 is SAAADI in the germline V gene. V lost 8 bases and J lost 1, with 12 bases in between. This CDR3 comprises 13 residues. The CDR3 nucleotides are TGCGCCAGCGCCAGGCCGGGGTCCTACGAGCAGTACTTC. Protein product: CASARPGSYEQYF.

The CDR3: CASSSDVRTGEKLFF. The CDR3 DNA reads TGTGCCAGCAGCTCAGATGTGAGGACAGGGGAAAAACTGTTTTTT. J is TRBJ1-4 and V is TRBV7-9; TRBD1 aligns across 8 bases. Trimming removed 4 bases from V and 8 bases from J; junction bases left unmatched: 9. Germline loops: CDR1 SEHNR, CDR2 FQNEAQ (reference sequence). The CDR3 extends over 15 amino acids.

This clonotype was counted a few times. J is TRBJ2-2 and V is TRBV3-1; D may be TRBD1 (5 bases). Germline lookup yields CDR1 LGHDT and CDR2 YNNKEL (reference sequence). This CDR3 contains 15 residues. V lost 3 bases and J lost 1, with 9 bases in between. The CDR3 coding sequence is TGTGCCAGCAGCCATGTCCAGGGGAACACCGGGGAGCTGTTTTTT. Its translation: CASSHVQGNTGELFF.

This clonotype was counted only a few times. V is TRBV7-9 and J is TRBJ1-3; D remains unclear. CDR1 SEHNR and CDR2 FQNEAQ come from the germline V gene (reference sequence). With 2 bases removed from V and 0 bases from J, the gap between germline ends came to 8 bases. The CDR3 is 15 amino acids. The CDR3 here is CASSLMASSGNTIYF. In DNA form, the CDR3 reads TGTGCCAGCAGCTTAATGGCGAGCTCTGGAAACACCATATATTTT.

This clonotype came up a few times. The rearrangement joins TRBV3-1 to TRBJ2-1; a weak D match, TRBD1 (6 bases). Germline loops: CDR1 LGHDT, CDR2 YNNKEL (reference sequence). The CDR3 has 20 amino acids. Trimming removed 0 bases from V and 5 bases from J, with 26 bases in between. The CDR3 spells CASSQDFGAWAPGENNEQFF. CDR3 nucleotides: TGTGCCAGCAGCCAAGATTTTGGCGCCTGGGCCCCAGGGGAAAACAATGAGCAGTTCTTC.

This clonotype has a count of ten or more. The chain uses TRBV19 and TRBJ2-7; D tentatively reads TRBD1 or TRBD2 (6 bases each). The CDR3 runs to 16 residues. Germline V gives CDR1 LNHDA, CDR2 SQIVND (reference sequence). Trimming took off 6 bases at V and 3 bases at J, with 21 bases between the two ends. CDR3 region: CASSAAGPGGHYEQYF. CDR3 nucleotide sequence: TGTGCCAGTAGCGCTGCCGGGCCCGGGGGACACTACGAGCAGTACTTC. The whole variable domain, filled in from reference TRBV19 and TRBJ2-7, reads DGGITQSPKYLFRKEGQNVTLSCEQNLNHDAMYWYRQDPGQGLRLIYYSQIVNDFQKGDIAEGYSVSREKKESFPLTVTSAQKNPTAFYLCASSAAGPGGHYEQYFGPGTRLTVT.

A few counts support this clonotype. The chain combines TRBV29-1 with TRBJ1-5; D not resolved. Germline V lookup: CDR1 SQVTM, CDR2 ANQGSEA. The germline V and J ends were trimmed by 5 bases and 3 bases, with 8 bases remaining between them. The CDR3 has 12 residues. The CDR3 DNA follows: TGCAGCGTTAGAGATCTCAATCAGCCCCAGCATTTT. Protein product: CSVRDLNQPQHF.

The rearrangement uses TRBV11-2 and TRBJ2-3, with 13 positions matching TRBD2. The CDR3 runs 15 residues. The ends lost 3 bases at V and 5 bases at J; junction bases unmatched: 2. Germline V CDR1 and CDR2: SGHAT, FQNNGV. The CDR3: CASSFGTSGVDTQYF. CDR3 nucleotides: TGTGCCAGCAGCTTCGGGACTAGCGGGGTAGATACGCAGTATTTT.

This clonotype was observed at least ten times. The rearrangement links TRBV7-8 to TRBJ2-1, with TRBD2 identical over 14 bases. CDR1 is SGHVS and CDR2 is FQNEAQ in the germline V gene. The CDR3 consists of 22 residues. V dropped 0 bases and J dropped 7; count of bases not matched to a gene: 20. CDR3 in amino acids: CASSLALGGTSGSAPFWNEQFF. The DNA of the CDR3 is TGTGCCAGCAGCTTAGCACTTGGCGGGACTAGCGGGAGTGCCCCGTTCTGGAATGAGCAGTTCTTC.

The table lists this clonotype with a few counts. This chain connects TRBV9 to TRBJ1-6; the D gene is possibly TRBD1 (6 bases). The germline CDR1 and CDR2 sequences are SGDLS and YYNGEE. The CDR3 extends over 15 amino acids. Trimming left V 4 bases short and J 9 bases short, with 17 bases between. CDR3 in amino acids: CASSPGWGAASPLHF. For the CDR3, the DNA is TGTGCCAGCAGCCCAGGCTGGGGGGCGGCTTCACCCCTCCACTTT.

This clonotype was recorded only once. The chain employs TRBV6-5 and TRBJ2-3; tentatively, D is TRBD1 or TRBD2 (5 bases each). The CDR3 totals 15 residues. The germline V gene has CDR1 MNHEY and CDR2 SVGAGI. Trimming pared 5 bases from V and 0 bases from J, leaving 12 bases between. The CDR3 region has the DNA TGTGCCAGCAGTCTCCAGGGAGCGAGCACAGATACGCAGTATTTT. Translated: CASSLQGASTDTQYF.

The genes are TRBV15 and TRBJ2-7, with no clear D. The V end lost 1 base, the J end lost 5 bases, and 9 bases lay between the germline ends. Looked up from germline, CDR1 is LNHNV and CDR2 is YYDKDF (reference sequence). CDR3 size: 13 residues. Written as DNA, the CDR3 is TGTGCCACCAGCAGAGTAAGTCCACACGAGCAGTACTTC. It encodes CATSRVSPHEQYF.

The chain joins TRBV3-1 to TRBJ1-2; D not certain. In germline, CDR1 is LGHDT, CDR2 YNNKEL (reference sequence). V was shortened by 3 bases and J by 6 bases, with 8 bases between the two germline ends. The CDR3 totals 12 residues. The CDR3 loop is CASSQGINGYTF. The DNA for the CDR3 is TGTGCCAGCAGCCAGGGGATTAATGGCTACACCTTC.

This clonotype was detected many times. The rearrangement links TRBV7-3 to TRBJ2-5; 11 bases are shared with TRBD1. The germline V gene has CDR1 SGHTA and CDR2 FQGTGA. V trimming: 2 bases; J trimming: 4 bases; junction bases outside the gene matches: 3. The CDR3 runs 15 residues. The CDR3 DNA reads TGTGCCAGCAGCTTAGCCGGGACAGGGGGAGAGACCCAGTACTTC. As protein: CASSLAGTGGETQYF.

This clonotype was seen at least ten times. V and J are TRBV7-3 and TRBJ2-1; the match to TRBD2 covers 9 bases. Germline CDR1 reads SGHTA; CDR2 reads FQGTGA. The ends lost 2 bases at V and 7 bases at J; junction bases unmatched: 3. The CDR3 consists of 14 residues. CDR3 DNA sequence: TGTGCCAGCAGCTTAGCGGGAGGGCCGAATGAGCAGTTCTTC. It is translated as CASSLAGGPNEQFF.

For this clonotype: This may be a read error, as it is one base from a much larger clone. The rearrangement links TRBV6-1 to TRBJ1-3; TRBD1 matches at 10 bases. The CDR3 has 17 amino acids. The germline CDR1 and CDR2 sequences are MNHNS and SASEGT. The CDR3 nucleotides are TGTGCCAGTAGCTCGACAGGGGGCTATCTGTTAGGAAACAACATATATTTT. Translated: CASSSTGGYLLGNNIYF.

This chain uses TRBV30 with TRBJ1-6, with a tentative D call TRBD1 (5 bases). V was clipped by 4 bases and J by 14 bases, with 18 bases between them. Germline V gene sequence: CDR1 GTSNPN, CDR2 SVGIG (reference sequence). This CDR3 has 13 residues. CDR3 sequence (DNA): TGTGCCTGGACAACGCAGGGAAGATCATCCCTCCACTTT. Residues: CAWTTQGRSSLHF.

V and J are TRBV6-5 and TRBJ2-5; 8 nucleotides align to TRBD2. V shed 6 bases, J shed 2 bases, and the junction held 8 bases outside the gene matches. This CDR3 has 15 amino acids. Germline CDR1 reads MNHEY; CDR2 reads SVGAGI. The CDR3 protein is CASSLSGGSQETQYF. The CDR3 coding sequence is TGTGCCAGCAGCCTTTCGGGGGGGTCTCAAGAGACCCAGTACTTC.

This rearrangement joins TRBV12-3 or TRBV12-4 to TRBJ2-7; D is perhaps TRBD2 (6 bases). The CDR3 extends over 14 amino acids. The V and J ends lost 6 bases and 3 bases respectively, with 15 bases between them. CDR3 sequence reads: CASRERGGDYEQYF. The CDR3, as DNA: TGTGCCAGCAGGGAGAGGGGAGGAGACTACGAGCAGTACTTC.

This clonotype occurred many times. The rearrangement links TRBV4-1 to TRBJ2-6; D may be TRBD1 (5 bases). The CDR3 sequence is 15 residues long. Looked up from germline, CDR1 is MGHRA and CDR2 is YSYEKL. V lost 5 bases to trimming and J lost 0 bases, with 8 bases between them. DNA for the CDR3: TGCGCCAGCAGCTTGACAGCCTCTGGGGCCAACGTCCTGACTTTC. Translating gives CASSLTASGANVLTF.